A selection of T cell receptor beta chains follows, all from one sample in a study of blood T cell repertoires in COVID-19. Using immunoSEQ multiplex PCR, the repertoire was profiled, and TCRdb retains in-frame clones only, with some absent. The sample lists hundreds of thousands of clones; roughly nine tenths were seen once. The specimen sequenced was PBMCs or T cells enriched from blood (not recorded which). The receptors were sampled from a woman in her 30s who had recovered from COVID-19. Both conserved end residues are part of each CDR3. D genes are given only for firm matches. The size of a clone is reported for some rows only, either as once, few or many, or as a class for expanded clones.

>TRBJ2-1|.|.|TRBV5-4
CASSLQGYEQFF
TGTGCCAGCAGCTTGCAGGGATATGAGCAGTTCTTC
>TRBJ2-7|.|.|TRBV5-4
CASSPTGRFYEQYF
TGTGCCAGCAGCCCCACAGGGCGTTTCTACGAGCAGTACTTC
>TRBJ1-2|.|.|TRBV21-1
CASSKADDRGPNYGYTF
TGTGCCAGCAGCAAAGCCGACGACAGGGGGCCGAACTATGGCTACACCTTC
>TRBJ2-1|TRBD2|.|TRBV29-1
CSVEGWAGAYNEQFF
TGCAGCGTTGAAGGCTGGGCGGGAGCCTACAATGAGCAGTTCTTC
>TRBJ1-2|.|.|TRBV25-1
CASSEGQGEHGYTF
TGTGCCAGCAGTGAAGGGCAGGGTGAGCATGGCTACACCTTC
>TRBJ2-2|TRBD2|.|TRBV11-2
CASSTRLATNTGELFF
TGTGCCAGCAGCACCAGACTAGCTACGAACACCGGGGAGCTGTTTTTT
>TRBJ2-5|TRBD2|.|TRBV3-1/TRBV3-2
CASRRLAGQETQYF
TGTGCCAGCAGAAGACTAGCGGGACAAGAGACCCAGTACTTC
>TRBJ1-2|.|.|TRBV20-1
CSAQGEGYTF
TGCAGTGCCCAGGGTGAAGGCTACACCTTC
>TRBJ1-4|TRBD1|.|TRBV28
CASTLGQAPRKLFF
TGTGCCAGCACCCTGGGACAGGCCCCCCGAAAACTGTTTTTT
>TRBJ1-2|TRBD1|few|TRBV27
CASSRDRNGRAGYTF
TGTGCCAGCAGTCGGGACAGAAATGGGCGGGCTGGCTACACCTTC
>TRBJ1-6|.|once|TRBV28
CASTSSSYNSPLHF
TGTGCCAGCACCTCTAGCTCCTATAATTCACCCCTCCACTTT
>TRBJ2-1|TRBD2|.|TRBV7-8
CASSLVSGGAYNEQFF
TGTGCCAGCAGCTTAGTGAGCGGGGGGGCCTACAATGAGCAGTTCTTC
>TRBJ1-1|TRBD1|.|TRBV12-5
CASRIDRGTEAFF
TGTGCTAGCCGAATCGACAGGGGTACTGAAGCTTTCTTT
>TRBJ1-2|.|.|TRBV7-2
CASSLVGASFVSGYTF
TGTGCCAGCAGCTTAGTGGGGGCATCTTTCGTTTCTGGCTACACCTTC
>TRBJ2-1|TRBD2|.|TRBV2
CASSASRSGGVNEQFF
TGTGCCAGCAGTGCCTCGCGGAGCGGGGGGGTAAATGAGCAGTTCTTC
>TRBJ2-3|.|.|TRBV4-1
CAGSQEYSTDTQYF
TGCGCCGGCAGCCAAGAATATAGCACAGATACGCAGTATTTT
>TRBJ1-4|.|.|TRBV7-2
CASSEGVGRATNEKLFF
TGTGCCAGCAGTGAAGGGGTAGGGCGTGCAACTAATGAAAAACTGTTTTTT
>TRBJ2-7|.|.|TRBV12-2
CASRLARSGGGYEQYF
TGTGCAAGTCGCTTAGCGCGGAGCGGGGGGGGCTACGAGCAGTACTTC
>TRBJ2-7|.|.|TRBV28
CASSFREVREQYF
TGTGCCAGCAGTTTCCGGGAAGTTCGCGAGCAGTACTTC
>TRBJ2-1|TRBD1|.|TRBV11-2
CASSFAGTGELNEQFF
TGTGCCAGCAGTTTCGCCGGGACAGGGGAATTAAATGAGCAGTTCTTC
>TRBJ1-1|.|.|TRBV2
CASSPVGGANTEAFF
TGTGCCAGCAGTCCAGTTGGAGGGGCCAACACTGAAGCTTTCTTT
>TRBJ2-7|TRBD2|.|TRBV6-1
CASSEGAGASYEQYF
TGTGCCAGCAGTGAAGGAGCGGGGGCCTCCTACGAGCAGTACTTC
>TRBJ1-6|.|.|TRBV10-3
CATKAGIDSPLHF
TGTGCCACCAAGGCAGGGATTGATTCACCCCTCCACTTT
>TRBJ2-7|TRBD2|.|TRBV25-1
CASSLGLAGGSYEQYF
TGTGCCAGCAGCCTGGGGTTAGCGGGGGGCTCCTACGAGCAGTACTTC
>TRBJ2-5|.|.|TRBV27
CASSLSIARETQYF
TGTGCCAGCAGTTTATCGATAGCGCGAGAGACCCAGTACTTC
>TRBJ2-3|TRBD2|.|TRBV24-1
CATRGLASTDTQYF
TGTGCCACCAGAGGACTAGCTAGCACAGATACGCAGTATTTT
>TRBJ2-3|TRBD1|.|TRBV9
CASSVSPGQGVPDTQYF
TGTGCCAGCAGCGTAAGTCCGGGACAGGGAGTCCCAGATACGCAGTATTTT
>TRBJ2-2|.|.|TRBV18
CASSPQSRNTGELFF
TGTGCCAGCTCACCACAATCGCGGAACACCGGGGAGCTGTTTTTT
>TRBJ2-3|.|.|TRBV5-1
CASSFRTEDTQYF
TGCGCCAGCAGCTTCCGGACAGAAGATACGCAGTATTTT
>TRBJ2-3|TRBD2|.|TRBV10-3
CAISPGGTTTRYTQYF
TGTGCCATCAGCCCCGGGGGGACTACCACCCGATATACGCAGTATTTT
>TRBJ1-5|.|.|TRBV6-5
CASREPGEEPQHF
TGTGCCAGCAGGGAGCCCGGGGAGGAGCCCCAGCATTTT
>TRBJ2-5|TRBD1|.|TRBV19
CASSLQGIGETQYF
TGTGCCAGTAGTCTACAGGGGATTGGGGAGACCCAGTACTTC
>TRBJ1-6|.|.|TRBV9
CASSVDTGNSPLHF
TGTGCCAGCAGCGTAGATACAGGGAACTCACCCCTCCACTTT
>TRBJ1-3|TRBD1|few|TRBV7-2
CASSVTRTGGSSGNTIYF
TGTGCCAGCAGCGTGACTAGGACAGGGGGGTCCTCTGGAAACACCATATATTTT
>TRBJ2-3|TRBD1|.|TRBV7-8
CASSRGQGQDTQYF
TGTGCCAGCAGCCGCGGACAGGGCCAGGATACGCAGTATTTT
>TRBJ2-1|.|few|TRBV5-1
CASSADSLDGEQFF
TGCGCCAGCAGCGCGGACAGTCTTGATGGGGAGCAGTTCTTC
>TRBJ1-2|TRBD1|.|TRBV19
CASSISIRDRDNYGYTF
TGTGCCAGTAGTATCAGTATTCGGGACAGAGATAACTATGGCTACACCTTC